This T cell receptor (beta chain) was recorded in a study of CD8 T cells in ankylosing spondylitis. Regarding the study as a whole: Ankylosing spondylitis blood appeared to be characterized by a TCR beta motif of under ten highly homologous variants. Reportedly, matched ankylosing spondylitis synovial fluid was significantly enriched for disease-linked clones.

Germline V gene data show CDR1 as SGHRS and CDR2 as YFSETQ. The CDR3 has 15 amino acids. V was shortened by 4 bases and J by 0 bases, with 12 bases between the two germline ends. Making the TCR beta libraries involved quantitative 5'-RACE with molecular barcodes. TCRdb re-analysed the 5' RACE reads in MiXCR, keeping a single row per CDR3 protein. This table has about 400,000 distinct CDR3 sequences, more than 20% appearing once. This clonotype has ten or more counts. Its specificity is unknown. The V and J genes are TRBV5-1 and TRBJ2-3, with no clear D. What was sequenced was blood, either unsorted or a sorted T cell fraction (not recorded which). This receptor was obtained from a male donor with ankylosing spondylitis. The CDR3 protein is CASSVPERSTDTQYF. The CDR3 nucleotides are TGCGCCAGCAGCGTACCCGAACGCAGCACAGATACGCAGTATTTT.